This is a list of T cell receptor beta chains from one sample in a study of regulatory T cells in long-lasting Graves disease. TCRdb passed the multiplex PCR reads through MiXCR, listing each CDR3 protein once. The sample carries roughly 360,000 distinct CDR3 sequences, over 9.5% recorded once. These same data were also listed under a study on T cells in Graves' hyperthyroidism and ophthalmopathy.

The source material was peripheral blood mononuclear cells (PBMCs), sampled at new diagnosis, from a patient treated with antithyroid drugs. The receptors were sampled from a woman between 18 and 30 years old with Graves disease. CDR3s include the opening cysteine and the closing phenylalanine or tryptophan. Rows may omit the clone size; those that give it use once, few, many or a size class.

clone size	V gene	CDR3 protein
many	TRBV6-1	CASTLGGTGGNTIYF
.	TRBV7-9	CASSLAGGAVRLTEAFF
many	TRBV25-1	CASSGRTSGRWNNEQFF
many	TRBV28	CASSLSGILDPEQFF
.	TRBV2	CASRDRTGGRNQPQHF
few	TRBV20-1	CSAWDAGSYNEQFF
many	TRBV7-2	CASSLAASGSYEQYF
many	TRBV9	CASSVVGGRTEAFF
many	TRBV20-1	CSASGSRGSYGYTF
many	TRBV24-1	CATSDPVGETGLYGNTIYF
.	TRBV7-2	CASSLDGAGRWDEQFF
many	TRBV9	CASSPSGRAGGEQFF
many	TRBV11-2	CASSPRQGYNEQFF
few	TRBV5-1	CASSAGGGDGTGELFF
many	TRBV7-3	CASSSGGTVADTQYF
many	TRBV30	CASDSPGGGTDTQYF
.	TRBV30	CAWSVRAAKNIQYF
many	TRBV30	CAWSVGTSSLSTDTQYF
few	TRBV13	CASSLTWVGYTF
.	TRBV11-3	CASSLDQVNEQFF
many	TRBV18	CASSPSSSYNSPLHF
many	TRBV24-1	CATSDPTSGRVQETQYF
few	TRBV7-9	CASSSPTSGTSYEQYF
few	TRBV4-2	CVLGKLNTGVPPLHF